Following are 4 T cell receptor beta chains from one sample sequenced in a study of OX40 agonist ivuxolimab in advanced cancers. The data were produced by immunoSEQ multiplex PCR, yet TCRdb's version contains in-frame clones alone and is incomplete. The data show 70,000 to 100,000 clones, with under 90% seen just once and around 1.1% held by the top ten. This specimen was CD4+ or CD8+ T cells sorted from blood, taken in a trial of the OX40 agonist ivuxolimab. Every receptor here comes from an adult with an advanced solid tumor such as melanoma, head and neck, liver or kidney cancer.

This clone was recorded a few times. This chain uses TRBV7-9 with TRBJ2-4, with 12 nucleotides matching TRBD1. Germline V gene sequence: CDR1 SEHNR, CDR2 FQNEAQ (reference sequence). The CDR3 consists of 14 residues. Trimming cost V 5 bases and J 9 bases; bases outside gene matches: 5. The CDR3, as DNA: TGTGCCAGCAGCCCGGGACAGGGGGCAGGCATTCAGTACTTC. Translating gives CASSPGQGAGIQYF.

A note on this clone: Mismatch with germline at one junction end may stem from a read error. The V call is TRBV7-3, the J call TRBJ2-4; D not certain. The germline gives CDR1 SGHTA, CDR2 FQGTGA. The CDR3 is made up of 13 amino acids. CDR3 nucleotides: TGTGCCAGCAGCTTAAGAGACAAAAGCATTCAGTACTTC. It codes for CASSLRDKSIQYF.

The gene calls are TRBV11-1 and TRBJ1-4; tentatively, D is TRBD1 (5 bases). Germline V gene data show CDR1 as SGHAT and CDR2 as FQDESV (reference sequence). The CDR3 is 13 residues long. V was shortened by 4 bases and J by 7 bases, with 10 bases between the two germline ends. CDR3: CASSWDRFEKLFF. The CDR3 DNA sequence: TGTGCCAGCAGCTGGGACCGTTTTGAAAAACTGTTTTTT.

The V gene is TRBV5-1, the J gene TRBJ1-1; D is uncertain. V gave up 2 bases and J gave up 3 bases, with 8 bases separating them. The CDR3 has 13 amino acids. The germline V gene encodes CDR1 SGHRS and CDR2 YFSETQ. The CDR3 region has the DNA TGCGCCAGCAGCTTCGGGAAAGACACTGAAGCTTTCTTT. Protein product: CASSFGKDTEAFF.